A selection of T cell receptor beta chains follows, all from one sample in a study of cytomegalovirus exposure and HLA in healthy donors. Here immunoSEQ multiplex PCR was the method, and the copy in TCRdb shows in-frame clones only, minus some. This table holds 150,000 to 200,000 clones, about four fifths found once. The sequencing input was PBMCs. The receptors were sampled from a girl aged 5 to 17 in good health and CMV-seropositive. Each CDR3 is given with its conserved first and last residue. A D gene is named only where the DNA matches it firmly. Size is omitted from some rows. Given values are once, few, many or a class for expanded clones.

cdr3_aa: CASSLALVGRTEAFF
cdr3_nt: TGTGCCAGCAGCTTAGCCTTGGTGGGGCGCACTGAAGCTTTCTTT
cdr3_length: 15
v_call: TRBV7-2
j_call: TRBJ1-1
clone_size: NA
d_call: NA

cdr3_aa: CASSKTGQNTEAFF
cdr3_nt: TGTGCCAGCAGCAAGACAGGCCAGAACACTGAAGCTTTCTTT
cdr3_length: 14
v_call: TRBV6-6
j_call: TRBJ1-1
clone_size: NA
d_call: NA

cdr3_aa: CASSSGGSSYEQYF
cdr3_nt: TGTGCCAGCAGCTCTGGGGGGAGCTCCTACGAGCAGTACTTC
cdr3_length: 14
v_call: TRBV7-8
j_call: TRBJ2-7
clone_size: NA
d_call: NA

cdr3_aa: CASSRALDLPGGYTF
cdr3_nt: TGCGCCAGCAGCCGGGCTTTGGACTTGCCCGGCGGCTACACCTTC
cdr3_length: 15
v_call: TRBV4-1
j_call: TRBJ1-2
clone_size: NA
d_call: NA

cdr3_aa: CASKSRSSYEQYF
cdr3_nt: TGTGCCAGCAAGTCGAGGAGCTCCTACGAGCAGTACTTC
cdr3_length: 13
v_call: TRBV6-6
j_call: TRBJ2-7
clone_size: NA
d_call: NA

cdr3_aa: CASSPRQCNQPQHF
cdr3_nt: TGTGCCAGCAGCCCTCGACAGTGCAATCAGCCCCAGCATTTT
cdr3_length: 14
v_call: TRBV12-1
j_call: TRBJ1-5
clone_size: few
d_call: NA

cdr3_aa: CASRGGGTDTQYF
cdr3_nt: TGTGCCAGCAGGGGGGGAGGCACAGATACGCAGTATTTT
cdr3_length: 13
v_call: TRBV6-1
j_call: TRBJ2-3
clone_size: few
d_call: NA

cdr3_aa: CASTREGDSTDTQYF
cdr3_nt: TGTGCCAGCACCAGGGAGGGGGATAGCACAGATACGCAGTATTTT
cdr3_length: 15
v_call: TRBV7-6
j_call: TRBJ2-3
clone_size: NA
d_call: NA

cdr3_aa: CAWSPGFEVNEQYF
cdr3_nt: TGTGCCTGGAGTCCAGGGTTCGAGGTCAACGAGCAGTACTTC
cdr3_length: 14
v_call: TRBV30
j_call: TRBJ2-7
clone_size: NA
d_call: NA

cdr3_aa: CATSRDHWTSGGSEQFF
cdr3_nt: TGTGCCACCAGCAGAGACCACTGGACTAGCGGGGGATCTGAGCAGTTCTTC
cdr3_length: 17
v_call: TRBV15
j_call: TRBJ2-1
clone_size: NA
d_call: TRBD2

cdr3_aa: CASSRTGRDYGYTF
cdr3_nt: TGTGCCAGTAGTAGGACAGGGAGGGACTATGGCTACACCTTC
cdr3_length: 14
v_call: TRBV19
j_call: TRBJ1-2
clone_size: NA
d_call: TRBD1

cdr3_aa: CASSYHGTYNEQFF
cdr3_nt: TGTGCCAGCAGTTACCACGGGACTTACAATGAGCAGTTCTTC
cdr3_length: 14
v_call: TRBV5-6
j_call: TRBJ2-1
clone_size: few
d_call: NA

cdr3_aa: CASSRDIGLGTHYGYTF
cdr3_nt: TGTGCCAGCAGTCGCGACATAGGGCTTGGGACTCACTATGGCTACACCTTC
cdr3_length: 17
v_call: TRBV2
j_call: TRBJ1-2
clone_size: NA
d_call: NA

cdr3_aa: CASSQDRGYTEAFF
cdr3_nt: TGCGCCAGCAGCCAAGATAGGGGGTACACTGAAGCTTTCTTT
cdr3_length: 14
v_call: TRBV4-1
j_call: TRBJ1-1
clone_size: NA
d_call: NA

cdr3_aa: CASGLGQGLGYGYTF
cdr3_nt: TGTGCTAGTGGTTTGGGACAGGGGTTAGGCTATGGCTACACCTTC
cdr3_length: 15
v_call: TRBV12-5
j_call: TRBJ1-2
clone_size: NA
d_call: TRBD1

cdr3_aa: CASSSDAGGPTNYGYTF
cdr3_nt: TGCGCCAGCAGCTCGGACGCAGGGGGCCCGACTAACTATGGCTACACCTTC
cdr3_length: 17
v_call: TRBV5-1
j_call: TRBJ1-2
clone_size: NA
d_call: TRBD1

cdr3_aa: CASSVRPGTEAFF
cdr3_nt: TGTGCCAGCAGCGTACGTCCCGGGACTGAAGCTTTCTTT
cdr3_length: 13
v_call: TRBV21-1
j_call: TRBJ1-1
clone_size: NA
d_call: NA

cdr3_aa: CASSLQGNYGYTF
cdr3_nt: TGTGCCAGTAGTTTACAGGGGAACTATGGCTACACCTTC
cdr3_length: 13
v_call: TRBV19
j_call: TRBJ1-2
clone_size: NA
d_call: TRBD1

cdr3_aa: CASSSGQGELFF
cdr3_nt: TGTGCCAGCAGCTCAGGACAGGGCGAGCTGTTTTTT
cdr3_length: 12
v_call: TRBV5-6
j_call: TRBJ1-4
clone_size: NA
d_call: TRBD1

cdr3_aa: CASSVGRVGEQYF
cdr3_nt: TGTGCCAGTAGCGTAGGGCGGGTGGGCGAGCAGTACTTC
cdr3_length: 13
v_call: TRBV9
j_call: TRBJ2-7
clone_size: NA
d_call: NA

cdr3_aa: CASSGQGAYEQYF
cdr3_nt: TGTGCCAGCAGTGGACAGGGAGCATACGAGCAGTACTTC
cdr3_length: 13
v_call: TRBV27
j_call: TRBJ2-7
clone_size: NA
d_call: TRBD1

cdr3_aa: CASSPVSGGTDTQYF
cdr3_nt: TGTGCCAGCAGCCCCGTTTCGGGGGGCACAGATACGCAGTATTTT
cdr3_length: 15
v_call: TRBV6-4
j_call: TRBJ2-3
clone_size: NA
d_call: NA

cdr3_aa: CASYETEVYEQYF
cdr3_nt: TGTGCCAGCTACGAGACAGAAGTGTACGAGCAGTACTTC
cdr3_length: 13
v_call: TRBV2
j_call: TRBJ2-7
clone_size: NA
d_call: NA

cdr3_aa: CASSIGTSEETQYF
cdr3_nt: TGTGCCAGTAGTATCGGGACTAGTGAAGAGACCCAGTACTTC
cdr3_length: 14
v_call: TRBV19
j_call: TRBJ2-5
clone_size: NA
d_call: TRBD2

cdr3_aa: CASSDPAGGPDTQYF
cdr3_nt: TGCGCCAGCAGTGACCCGGCGGGGGGGCCCGATACGCAGTATTTT
cdr3_length: 15
v_call: TRBV10-1
j_call: TRBJ2-3
clone_size: NA
d_call: TRBD2

cdr3_aa: CASSRERTGGDVFYNSPLHF
cdr3_nt: TGTGCCAGCAGCCGGGAGCGAACAGGGGGCGACGTCTTCTATAATTCACCCCTCCACTTT
cdr3_length: 20
v_call: TRBV5-5
j_call: TRBJ1-6
clone_size: NA
d_call: TRBD1

cdr3_aa: CASSAGRQGVYEQYF
cdr3_nt: TGTGCCAGCAGCGCGGGTCGACAGGGGGTCTACGAGCAGTACTTC
cdr3_length: 15
v_call: TRBV5-8
j_call: TRBJ2-7
clone_size: NA
d_call: TRBD1

cdr3_aa: CASSQDPGQRLIF
cdr3_nt: TGCGCCAGCAGCCAAGACCCGGGACAGCGCCTGATCTTC
cdr3_length: 13
v_call: TRBV4-1
j_call: TRBJ2-1
clone_size: NA
d_call: TRBD1

cdr3_aa: CASRPGQGPEQYF
cdr3_nt: TGTGCAAGTCGCCCCGGACAGGGACCCGAGCAGTACTTC
cdr3_length: 13
v_call: TRBV12-2
j_call: TRBJ2-7
clone_size: NA
d_call: NA

cdr3_aa: CASSTGQGLEKLFF
cdr3_nt: TGTGCCAGCAGCACGGGACAGGGCCTTGAAAAACTGTTTTTT
cdr3_length: 14
v_call: TRBV13
j_call: TRBJ1-4
clone_size: once
d_call: TRBD1

cdr3_aa: CASSRSWTGDDYEQYF
cdr3_nt: TGTGCCAGCAGTCGATCCTGGACAGGGGACGACTACGAGCAGTACTTC
cdr3_length: 16
v_call: TRBV13
j_call: TRBJ2-7
clone_size: NA
d_call: TRBD1

cdr3_aa: CASSSFRQGGETQYF
cdr3_nt: TGTGCCAGCAGTTCCTTTAGACAGGGAGGAGAGACCCAGTACTTC
cdr3_length: 15
v_call: TRBV28
j_call: TRBJ2-5
clone_size: NA
d_call: NA

cdr3_aa: CASSQDPGGDEQFF
cdr3_nt: TGTGCCAGCAGCCAAGATCCAGGCGGGGATGAGCAGTTCTTC
cdr3_length: 14
v_call: TRBV14
j_call: TRBJ2-1
clone_size: NA
d_call: NA

cdr3_aa: CAISEDGKKRGGTEAFF
cdr3_nt: TGTGCCATCAGTGAGGATGGGAAGAAACGGGGTGGCACTGAAGCTTTCTTT
cdr3_length: 17
v_call: TRBV10-3
j_call: TRBJ1-1
clone_size: NA
d_call: NA

cdr3_aa: CASSYSTKTGELFF
cdr3_nt: TGTGCCAGCAGTTACTCGACTAAGACCGGGGAGCTGTTTTTT
cdr3_length: 14
v_call: TRBV6-5
j_call: TRBJ2-2
clone_size: NA
d_call: NA

cdr3_aa: CAWSPRSNEQFF
cdr3_nt: TGTGCCTGGAGTCCCCGGAGCAATGAGCAGTTCTTC
cdr3_length: 12
v_call: TRBV30
j_call: TRBJ2-1
clone_size: few
d_call: NA

cdr3_aa: CASSVIAGNSYNEQFF
cdr3_nt: TGTGCCAGCAGCGTCATCGCGGGGAACTCCTACAATGAGCAGTTCTTC
cdr3_length: 16
v_call: TRBV9
j_call: TRBJ2-1
clone_size: NA
d_call: NA

cdr3_aa: CASNPRELIYGYTF
cdr3_nt: TGTGCCAGTAACCCCCGGGAGTTGATCTATGGCTACACCTTC
cdr3_length: 14
v_call: TRBV19
j_call: TRBJ1-2
clone_size: NA
d_call: NA

cdr3_aa: CASSELEGKNYGYTF
cdr3_nt: TGTGCCAGCAGTGAACTGGAGGGTAAAAACTATGGCTACACCTTC
cdr3_length: 15
v_call: TRBV2
j_call: TRBJ1-2
clone_size: NA
d_call: NA

cdr3_aa: CASSELGGQGNTEAFF
cdr3_nt: TGTGCCAGCAGTGAACTAGGGGGACAGGGGAACACTGAAGCTTTCTTT
cdr3_length: 16
v_call: TRBV6-1
j_call: TRBJ1-1
clone_size: few
d_call: TRBD1

cdr3_aa: CASSSLGRAGLETQYF
cdr3_nt: TGTGCCAGCAGCTCACTCGGTCGAGCAGGGCTGGAGACCCAGTACTTC
cdr3_length: 16
v_call: TRBV7-2
j_call: TRBJ2-5
clone_size: few
d_call: NA

cdr3_aa: CASSQHPFWGQVSYEQYF
cdr3_nt: TGTGCCAGCAGCCAACACCCTTTTTGGGGACAGGTCTCCTACGAGCAGTACTTC
cdr3_length: 18
v_call: TRBV14
j_call: TRBJ2-7
clone_size: NA
d_call: TRBD1

cdr3_aa: CASSLGGAYYNTEAFF
cdr3_nt: TGTGCCAGCAGCTTGGGGGGCGCTTATTATAACACTGAAGCTTTCTTT
cdr3_length: 16
v_call: TRBV5-4
j_call: TRBJ1-1
clone_size: NA
d_call: NA

cdr3_aa: CSAPLGPQAFF
cdr3_nt: TGCAGTGCTCCCCTAGGTCCCCAAGCTTTCTTT
cdr3_length: 11
v_call: TRBV20-1
j_call: TRBJ1-1
clone_size: NA
d_call: NA

cdr3_aa: CASSLGYGPYEQYF
cdr3_nt: TGTGCCAGCAGCTTGGGGTATGGGCCCTACGAGCAGTACTTC
cdr3_length: 14
v_call: TRBV5-4
j_call: TRBJ2-7
clone_size: NA
d_call: NA

cdr3_aa: CASRPTGNYGYTF
cdr3_nt: TGCGCCAGCAGGCCGACAGGGAACTATGGCTACACCTTC
cdr3_length: 13
v_call: TRBV4-1
j_call: TRBJ1-2
clone_size: NA
d_call: TRBD1

cdr3_aa: CATSRTGGLGSPLHF
cdr3_nt: TGTGCCACCAGTAGGACAGGGGGCTTGGGTTCACCCCTCCACTTT
cdr3_length: 15
v_call: TRBV15
j_call: TRBJ1-6
clone_size: NA
d_call: TRBD1